One sample yielded the 7 T cell receptor beta chains listed below, sequenced in a study of shared clonotypes between healthy human individuals. The naive CD8 population came from CD45RO-negative cells selected for CCR7, without terminally differentiated effector memory CD45RA+ cells. Profiling relied on immunoSEQ multiplex PCR, and the TCRdb table lists in-frame clones only, not all of them. The table lists about 580,000 clones, about 98% of them singletons. Sequenced sample: naive CD8+ T cells sorted from blood. These receptors were taken from a man aged 25-45 years in good health.

DNA for the CDR3: TGTGCCAGCAGCTTTGATAATGGGAAACTGTTTTTT. It specifies CASSFDNGKLFF. The rearrangement uses TRBV13 and TRBJ1-4, with D unresolved. The CDR3 runs to 12 residues. V was cut by 3 bases and J by 11 bases, with 10 bases left in between. The germline gives CDR1 PRHDT, CDR2 FYEKMQ (reference sequence).

This chain connects TRBV9 to TRBJ2-1, with no clear D. This CDR3 contains 13 residues. In germline, CDR1 is SGDLS, CDR2 YYNGEE. V was shortened by 0 bases and J by 4 bases, with 5 bases between the two germline ends. In DNA form, the CDR3 reads TGTGCCAGCAGCGTAGCAGTTTACAATGAGCAGTTCTTC. Translating it yields CASSVAVYNEQFF.

V and J are TRBV7-9 and TRBJ2-1; perhaps TRBD2 as D (5 bases). V was cut by 5 bases and J by 6 bases, with 8 bases left in between. This CDR3 contains 12 residues. CDR1 is SEHNR and CDR2 is FQNEAQ in the germline V gene (reference sequence). The CDR3 here is CASSETTNEQFF. DNA for the CDR3: TGTGCCAGCAGCGAGACTACCAATGAGCAGTTCTTC.

The chain combines TRBV6-5 with TRBJ2-1; no definite D call. V was shortened by 7 bases and J by 0 bases, with 7 bases between the two germline ends. The V gene's germline CDR1 is MNHEY and CDR2 SVGAGI. The CDR3 covers 13 residues. CDR3 protein: CASMHYSYNEQFF. CDR3 nucleotides: TGTGCCAGCATGCATTACTCCTACAATGAGCAGTTCTTC.

The chain couples TRBV7-2 to TRBJ2-2, with D perhaps TRBD2 (6 bases). Looked up from germline, CDR1 is SGHTA and CDR2 is FQGNSA. V dropped 6 bases and J dropped 6 bases, with 11 bases sitting between them. This CDR3 is 13 amino acids long. The CDR3 sequence is CASRLGSPGELFF. The DNA of the CDR3 is TGTGCCAGCAGGCTCGGGAGCCCCGGGGAGCTGTTTTTT.

The chain links TRBV19 to TRBJ2-1, with 9 bases identical to TRBD2. The CDR3 is 14 residues long. Germline V lookup: CDR1 LNHDA, CDR2 SQIVND (reference sequence). V was pared by 7 bases and J by 2 bases, with 3 bases of the junction left unmatched. CDR3 sequence (DNA): TGTGCCAGTAAGGGGACTAGCACCTACAATGAGCAGTTCTTC. Its protein product is CASKGTSTYNEQFF. Complete variable domain (other parts from reference TRBV19 and TRBJ2-1): DGGITQSPKYLFRKEGQNVTLSCEQNLNHDAMYWYRQDPGQGLRLIYYSQIVNDFQKGDIAEGYSVSREKKESFPLTVTSAQKNPTAFYLCASKGTSTYNEQFFGPGTRLTVL.

The chain joins TRBV21-1 to TRBJ2-1. TRBV21-1 is a pseudogene locus. The CDR3 sequence is 14 residues long. CDR3 DNA: TGTGCCAGCAGCACCAGTAGGGGGGCACCTGAGCAGTTCTTC. This gives the protein CASSTSRGAPEQFF.